This TCR beta chain was documented in a study of cytomegalovirus exposure and HLA in healthy donors. Study observations and caveats: A later look showed TCR association rates differing by HLA locus, highest for DRB1 and lowest for HLA-C.

PCR involved 60 Vbeta and 13 Jbeta primers. The method was immunoSEQ multiplex PCR; TCRdb's version includes in-frame clones alone and lacks a portion of them. Of about 190,000 clones in the sample, 80% are singletons; the top ten hold roughly 6%. Turning to this clone: Its specificity is unknown.

The receptor comes from a man in his forties in good health and CMV-seropositive. Sequencing was done on a sample of PBMCs.

This chain's CDR3 is CASSDGTGTSPSYF. The CDR3 DNA reads as TGTGCCAGCAGCGATGGGACAGGGACGTCTCCTTCGTACTTC. The chain is built from TRBV28 and TRBJ2-7; TRBD1 agrees at 9 bases. The CDR3 contains 14 residues. Trimming took 6 bases from V and 12 from J; bases not matched to a gene: 15. CDR1 is MDHEN, CDR2 SYDVKM, per germline.